Listed here are 22 T cell receptor beta chains from one sample, sequenced in a study of shared clonotypes between healthy human individuals. Produced via immunoSEQ multiplex PCR; TCRdb's table is partial and in-frame only. This sample carries about 1.5 million clones, 95% to 99% of them seen once, and the ten largest clones take roughly 0.4%. The sample was naive CD4+ T cells sorted from blood. Subset here: CD45RA+ positively selected. The receptors derive from a man aged 25-45 years in good health.

The rearrangement uses TRBV6-1 and TRBJ1-5, with 7 nucleotides matching TRBD1. The CDR3 runs to 14 residues. Trimming at V came to 4 bases and at J to 5 bases, leaving 5 bases not matched to a gene. Germline values: CDR1 MNHNS, CDR2 SASEGT. The CDR3 is CASSGTGGYQPQHF. DNA of the CDR3: TGTGCCAGCAGTGGGACAGGCGGCTATCAGCCCCAGCATTTT.

Only one count was recorded for this clone. This chain connects TRBV7-2 to TRBJ1-5; D remains ambiguous. Germline-derived CDR1 and CDR2 are SGHTA and FQGNSA. V lost 2 bases and J lost 0, with 8 bases in between. This CDR3 contains 15 residues. The CDR3 here is CASSLSEHSNQPQHF. The CDR3 DNA sequence: TGTGCCAGCAGCTTAAGTGAGCATAGCAATCAGCCCCAGCATTTT.

V usage is TRBV27 and J usage is TRBJ2-5; 13 bases are a match to TRBD2. The CDR3 length is 18 residues. Germline CDR1 and CDR2: MNHEY and SMNVEV (reference sequence). The junction had 14 bases not matched to a gene; V was cut back by 6 bases and J by 4 bases. CDR3 nucleotides: TGTGCCAGCAGGGCACCGGGACTAGCGGGGAATCGGGGAGAGACCCAGTACTTC. This gives the protein CASRAPGLAGNRGETQYF.

The V and J genes are TRBV12-5 and TRBJ2-1; D perhaps matches TRBD1 (6 bases). The germline V and J ends were trimmed by 0 bases and 3 bases, with 15 bases remaining between them. This CDR3 is 17 amino acids long. Germline values: CDR1 LGHNT, CDR2 FRNRAP. The CDR3 reads CASGLVPGAGIYNEQFF. The CDR3 region has the DNA TGTGCTAGTGGTTTGGTCCCAGGGGCTGGGATCTACAATGAGCAGTTCTTC.

The chain uses TRBV5-5 and TRBJ2-2; perhaps D is TRBD1 or TRBD2 (5 bases each). V shed 3 bases and J shed 3 bases, with 12 bases lying between them. CDR1 is SGHKS, CDR2 YYEKEE, per germline (reference sequence). This CDR3 is built from 15 residues. CDR3 sequence reads: CASSSERGDTGELFF. DNA of the CDR3: TGTGCCAGCAGCTCTGAGCGAGGGGACACCGGGGAGCTGTTTTTT.

The chain employs TRBV4-1 and TRBJ2-3; 12 nucleotides agree with TRBD1. V lost 2 bases, J lost 3 bases, and 9 bases stayed unmatched. The germline V gene encodes CDR1 MGHRA and CDR2 YSYEKL. This CDR3 has 18 amino acids. The DNA for the CDR3 is TGCGCCAGCAGCCAAATGCCCGTGGGACAGGGGGCGACAGATACGCAGTATTTT. Translated: CASSQMPVGQGATDTQYF.

The V gene is TRBV19, the J gene TRBJ1-2; the D is unclear. The V gene lost 6 bases and the J gene lost 0 bases, with 11 bases spanning the gap. The CDR3 has 14 residues. Germline assignment: CDR1 LNHDA and CDR2 SQIVND (reference sequence). The CDR3, as DNA: TGTGCCAGTAGGCTACCAGGCGCTAACTATGGCTACACCTTC. It translates to CASRLPGANYGYTF.

The V and J genes are TRBV11-2 and TRBJ1-2; D remains ambiguous. The CDR3 is 16 amino acids. The V end was cut by 2 bases, the J end by 8 bases, with 21 bases between. Germline V lookup: CDR1 SGHAT, CDR2 FQNNGV. The CDR3 protein is CASSLKVGRAPEGYTF. The CDR3 nucleotides are TGTGCCAGCAGCTTAAAGGTTGGAAGAGCGCCAGAGGGCTACACCTTC.

The V and J genes are TRBV5-4 and TRBJ2-4; D is possibly TRBD1 or TRBD2 (5 bases each). This CDR3 is built from 15 residues. V was pared by 4 bases and J by 2 bases, with 13 bases between. The germline V gene encodes CDR1 SGHNT and CDR2 YYREEE (reference sequence). The CDR3 here is CASSPRGPTKNIQYF. The CDR3 nucleotides read TGTGCCAGCAGCCCCCGGGGACCGACCAAAAACATTCAGTACTTC. Filled out from reference TRBV5-4 and TRBJ2-4, the complete variable domain reads ETGVTQSPTHLIKTRGQQVTLRCSSQSGHNTVSWYQQALGQGPQFIFQYYREEENGRGNFPPRFSGLQFPNYSSELNVNALELDDSALYLCASSPRGPTKNIQYFGAGTRLSVL.

The CDR3, as DNA: TGTGCCAGCAGCGCTAAACGAAGCTCCTACAATGAGCAGTTCTTC. Encoded protein: CASSAKRSSYNEQFF. V is TRBV9 and J is TRBJ2-1; no clear D. Trimming stripped 3 bases from V and 0 bases from J, with 10 bases between. CDR3 length: 15 amino acids. Germline V gene data show CDR1 as SGDLS and CDR2 as YYNGEE.

The CDR3 spells CASSGTVSNQPQHF. The CDR3 DNA is TGTGCCAGTAGTGGGACGGTTAGCAATCAGCCCCAGCATTTT. This chain joins TRBV19 and TRBJ1-5; D possibly corresponds to TRBD1 (5 bases). The CDR3 has 14 residues. The V gene lost 5 bases and the J gene lost 0 bases, with 8 bases spanning the gap. From germline, CDR1 is LNHDA and CDR2 SQIVND (reference sequence).

The rearrangement uses TRBV11-2 and TRBJ2-7, with 8 bases aligning to TRBD2. The CDR3 loop spans 14 amino acids. Germline loops: CDR1 SGHAT, CDR2 FQNNGV. V was clipped by 5 bases and J by 1 base; unmatched bases: 4. The CDR3 here is CASSHLAGSYEQYF. CDR3 nucleotides: TGTGCCAGCAGCCATCTAGCGGGTTCCTACGAGCAGTACTTC.

The rearrangement uses TRBV7-8 and TRBJ2-1; D remains ambiguous. Germline V gene data show CDR1 as SGHVS and CDR2 as FQNEAQ. This CDR3 has 15 residues. Trimming left V 8 bases short and J 5 bases short, with 19 bases between. Written as DNA, the CDR3 is TGTGCCAGCGGCGTTTGGAGATTCGGCGACAATGAGCAGTTCTTC. This codes for CASGVWRFGDNEQFF.

The chain recombines TRBV10-1 with TRBJ1-3, with 7 nucleotides matching TRBD1. The CDR3 loop spans 14 amino acids. V trimming: 6 bases; J trimming: 4 bases; junction bases outside the gene matches: 6. Germline CDR1 WNHNN, CDR2 SYGVQD (reference sequence). CDR3 protein: CASSPGTDGNTIYF. CDR3 DNA sequence: TGCGCCAGCAGCCCCGGGACAGACGGAAACACCATATATTTT.

The V gene is TRBV13, the J gene TRBJ2-3; unclear D gene. V lost 0 bases and J lost 4, with 2 bases in between. Looked up from germline, CDR1 is PRHDT and CDR2 is FYEKMQ (reference sequence). The CDR3 sequence is 12 residues long. The CDR3 region has the DNA TGTGCCAGCAGCTTAGGACCAGATACGCAGTATTTT. Protein sequence: CASSLGPDTQYF.

This chain links TRBV5-5 with TRBJ2-6, with 7 positions matching TRBD2. This CDR3 is built from 18 residues. Germline V lookup: CDR1 SGHKS, CDR2 YYEKEE (reference sequence). J lost 0 bases, V lost 6 bases, and 12 bases had no gene match. CDR3 nucleotides: TGTGCCAGCAACCCCTGGGGGGGAGCCCACTCTGGGGCCAACGTCCTGACTTTC. As protein: CASNPWGGAHSGANVLTF.

The V and J genes are TRBV5-1 and TRBJ1-1; no clear D gene. The V and J ends lost 0 bases and 7 bases respectively, with 10 bases between them. The CDR3 is 13 residues long. CDR1 and CDR2 (germline): SGHRS, YFSETQ. CDR3 in DNA: TGCGCCAGCAGCTTGGAGACATCTAGTGAAGCTTTCTTT. Translated: CASSLETSSEAFF.

The genes are TRBV5-4 and TRBJ1-1, with 7 nucleotides matching TRBD1. The germline V gene has CDR1 SGHNT and CDR2 YYREEE (reference sequence). The junction had 5 bases not matched to a gene; V was cut back by 4 bases and J by 2 bases. The CDR3 runs to 14 residues. The CDR3 is CASSGRQGNTEAFF. CDR3 sequence (DNA): TGTGCCAGCAGCGGGAGACAGGGAAACACTGAAGCTTTCTTT.

The chain couples TRBV11-2 to TRBJ1-1, with unresolved D. In germline, CDR1 is SGHAT, CDR2 FQNNGV. The CDR3 is made up of 15 amino acids. V lost 4 bases to trimming and J lost 3 bases, with 15 bases between them. The CDR3 is CASSSPKGLHTEAFF. The DNA of the CDR3 is TGTGCCAGCAGCTCCCCAAAGGGTTTGCACACTGAAGCTTTCTTT.

In its sample, this clone was seen once. The chain's CDR3 is CASSPRLGLSTDTQYF. The CDR3 DNA reads TGTGCCAGCAGCCCTAGACTGGGATTGAGCACAGATACGCAGTATTTT. This chain connects TRBV7-9 to TRBJ2-3; D unclear. The germline V gene has CDR1 SEHNR and CDR2 FQNEAQ (reference sequence). Trimming stripped 5 bases from V and 0 bases from J, with 15 bases between. This CDR3 contains 16 residues.

The table lists this clone with a count of one. The chain carries TRBV18 and TRBJ2-7; D ambiguous. CDR3 length equals 15 residues. V lost 1 base and J 2 bases, leaving 12 bases between the germline ends. The germline CDR1 and CDR2 sequences are KGHSH and LQKENI. CDR3 coding DNA: TGTGCCAGCTCACCACTTGCTGGTGCACCCTACGAGCAGTACTTC. Translating gives CASSPLAGAPYEQYF.

The chain recombines TRBV5-8 with TRBJ2-1; TRBD2 is a possible D gene (6 bases). CDR1 is SGHTS and CDR2 is YDEGEE in the germline V gene. The V and J ends lost 0 bases and 0 bases respectively, with 7 bases between them. The length of the CDR3 is 15 residues. The CDR3 reads CASSLGTTSYNEQFF. CDR3 DNA sequence: TGTGCCAGCAGCTTGGGGACTACCTCCTACAATGAGCAGTTCTTC.